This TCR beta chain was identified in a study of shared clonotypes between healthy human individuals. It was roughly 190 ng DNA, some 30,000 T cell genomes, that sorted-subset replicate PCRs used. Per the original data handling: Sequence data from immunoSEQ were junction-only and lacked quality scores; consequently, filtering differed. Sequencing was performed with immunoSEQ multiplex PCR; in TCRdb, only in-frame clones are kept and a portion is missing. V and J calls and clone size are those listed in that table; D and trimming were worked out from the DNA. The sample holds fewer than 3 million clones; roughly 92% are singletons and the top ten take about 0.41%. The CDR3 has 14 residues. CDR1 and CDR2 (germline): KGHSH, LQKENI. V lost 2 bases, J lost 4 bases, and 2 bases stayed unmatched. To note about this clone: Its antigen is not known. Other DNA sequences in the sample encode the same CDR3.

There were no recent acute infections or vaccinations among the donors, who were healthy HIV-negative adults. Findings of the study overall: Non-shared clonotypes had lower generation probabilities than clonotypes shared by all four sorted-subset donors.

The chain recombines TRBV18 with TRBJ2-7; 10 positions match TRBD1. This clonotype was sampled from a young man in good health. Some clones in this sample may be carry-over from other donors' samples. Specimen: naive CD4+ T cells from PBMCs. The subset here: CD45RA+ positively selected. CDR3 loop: CASSPGTGVYEQYF. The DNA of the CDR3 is TGTGCCAGCTCACCAGGGACAGGGGTTTACGAGCAGTACTTC.